These T cell receptor beta chains were read from a single sample in a study of blood T cell repertoires in COVID-19. Clones were sequenced by immunoSEQ multiplex PCR, and TCRdb holds only the in-frame ones, with some missing. The sample carries approximately 400,000 clones, approximately 80% recorded once. Sequencing used peripheral blood. Receptors originate from a human donor with acute or convalescent COVID-19. The donor label of this sample is uncertain. CDR3s include the opening cysteine and the closing phenylalanine or tryptophan. A D gene is named only where the DNA matches it firmly. Clone size is not always given. Where it is, it says once, few, many or a class for expanded clones.

v_call: TRBV30
j_call: TRBJ1-4
d_call: -
clone_size: -
cdr3_aa: CAWSVPGQQKLFF
cdr3_nt: TGTGCCTGGAGTGTACCCGGACAGCAAAAACTGTTTTTT

v_call: TRBV2
j_call: TRBJ1-1
d_call: -
clone_size: -
cdr3_aa: CARQSNTEAFF
cdr3_nt: TGTGCCAGACAGTCGAACACTGAAGCTTTCTTT

v_call: TRBV30
j_call: TRBJ1-3
d_call: -
clone_size: -
cdr3_aa: CAWNRKFDSGNTIYF
cdr3_nt: TGTGCCTGGAACAGGAAATTCGATTCTGGAAACACCATATATTTT

v_call: TRBV5-1
j_call: TRBJ2-3
d_call: -
clone_size: -
cdr3_aa: CASSYTLGGATQYF
cdr3_nt: TGCGCCAGCAGCTACACACTGGGGGGGGCTACGCAGTATTTT

v_call: TRBV6-5
j_call: TRBJ1-1
d_call: TRBD1
clone_size: -
cdr3_aa: CASRQTGIPNTEAFF
cdr3_nt: TGTGCCAGCAGACAGACAGGGATCCCGAACACTGAAGCTTTCTTT

v_call: TRBV19
j_call: TRBJ1-2
d_call: TRBD1
clone_size: -
cdr3_aa: CASSILTDQGESKGYTF
cdr3_nt: TGTGCCAGTAGTATATTGACCGATCAGGGGGAATCGAAAGGCTACACCTTC

v_call: TRBV28
j_call: TRBJ2-2
d_call: -
clone_size: -
cdr3_aa: CASSFTGSGTGELFF
cdr3_nt: TGTGCCAGCAGTTTTACAGGGTCGGGCACCGGGGAGCTGTTTTTT

v_call: TRBV7-8
j_call: TRBJ1-5
d_call: -
clone_size: -
cdr3_aa: CASSPYIGNQPQHF
cdr3_nt: TGTGCCAGCAGCCCCTATATTGGCAATCAGCCCCAGCATTTT

v_call: TRBV19
j_call: TRBJ2-1
d_call: TRBD2
clone_size: -
cdr3_aa: CASSKKGGSGRSYNEQFF
cdr3_nt: TGTGCCAGTAGTAAAAAGGGGGGTAGCGGGAGGTCCTACAATGAGCAGTTCTTC

v_call: TRBV30
j_call: TRBJ1-5
d_call: -
clone_size: -
cdr3_aa: CAWSANKRPQHF
cdr3_nt: TGTGCCTGGAGTGCTAATAAGCGGCCCCAGCATTTT

v_call: TRBV30
j_call: TRBJ1-3
d_call: -
clone_size: -
cdr3_aa: CAWNSLSGNTIYF
cdr3_nt: TGTGCCTGGAACAGCCTCTCTGGAAACACCATATATTTT

v_call: TRBV25-1
j_call: TRBJ1-2
d_call: TRBD1
clone_size: -
cdr3_aa: CASSNTGGVGYTF
cdr3_nt: TGTGCCAGCAGTAATACAGGGGGCGTTGGCTACACCTTC

v_call: TRBV28
j_call: TRBJ1-6
d_call: -
clone_size: few
cdr3_aa: CASSLGVGGNSPLHF
cdr3_nt: TGTGCCAGCAGTTTAGGTGTCGGCGGGAATTCACCCCTCCACTTT

v_call: TRBV4-1
j_call: TRBJ2-2
d_call: -
clone_size: -
cdr3_aa: CASSPDKLGTGELFF
cdr3_nt: TGCGCCAGCAGCCCGGACAAGCTCGGTACCGGGGAGCTGTTTTTT

v_call: TRBV6-1
j_call: TRBJ1-6
d_call: -
clone_size: -
cdr3_aa: CASSERQAGPLHF
cdr3_nt: TGTGCCAGCAGTGAACGACAGGCCGGACCCCTCCACTTT

v_call: TRBV7-9
j_call: TRBJ2-1
d_call: -
clone_size: -
cdr3_aa: CASSLARRNEQFF
cdr3_nt: TGTGCCAGCAGCTTAGCGCGGCGCAATGAGCAGTTCTTC